What follows are 22 T cell receptor beta chains derived from one specimen sequenced in a study of T cells in Graves' hyperthyroidism and ophthalmopathy. RNA transcripts were the template for amplifying TCR beta CDR3 regions. The HTBI set primed first-round TCR CDR3 RT-PCR. TCRdb reprocessed the multiplex PCR reads via MiXCR and lists one record per CDR3 protein. Of about 25,000 distinct CDR3 sequences in the sample, 45% to 55% were seen once. The sequenced sample consisted of blood. The source is a woman in her thirties or forties with Graves' hyperthyroidism that later progressed to Graves' ophthalmopathy.

The chain carries TRBV28 and TRBJ2-7; D is unclear. Trimming cost V 3 bases and J 2 bases, with 5 bases left between them. The CDR3 has 12 residues. Germline values: CDR1 MDHEN, CDR2 SYDVKM. The DNA for the CDR3 is TGTGCCAGCAGTTTTATGACCTACGAGCAGTACTTC. Translating it yields CASSFMTYEQYF.

The chain is built from TRBV7-9 and TRBJ1-2; D is unclear. Trimming shortened V by 5 bases and J by 4 bases, and 17 bases separated the two germline ends. CDR3 size: 15 residues. Germline-derived CDR1 and CDR2 are SEHNR and FQNEAQ (reference sequence). The DNA for the CDR3 is TGTGCCAGCAGCGCCGCTAACGACCGATCCTATGGCTACACCTTC. Translating it yields CASSAANDRSYGYTF.

The sample holds a few counts of this clonotype. The rearrangement uses TRBV7-9 and TRBJ1-1, with D maybe TRBD1 (5 bases). Trimming removed 5 bases at V and 3 bases at J, with 16 bases between. Looked up from germline, CDR1 is SEHNR and CDR2 is FQNEAQ (reference sequence). This CDR3 is 15 amino acids long. Here the CDR3 reads CASSDTGVGHTEAFF. CDR3 DNA: TGTGCCAGCAGCGATACAGGAGTAGGACACACTGAAGCTTTCTTT.

The chain employs TRBV11-2 and TRBJ2-1, with 10 bases aligning to TRBD2. CDR1 and CDR2 (germline): SGHAT, FQNNGV. V gave up 5 bases and J gave up 7 bases; unmatched junction bases: 8. The CDR3 totals 15 residues. The CDR3 region has the DNA TGTGCCAGCAGCCGTTGGTTACTAGCGGGAAATGAGCAGTTCTTC. Amino acids: CASSRWLLAGNEQFF.

This clonotype was seen ten or more times. The chain has TRBV28 and TRBJ2-7, with 7 bases lining up with TRBD1. The germline V gene has CDR1 MDHEN and CDR2 SYDVKM. V was pared by 8 bases and J by 12 bases, with 16 bases of the junction left unmatched. The CDR3 totals 13 residues. The CDR3, as DNA: TGTGCCAGCGCACGGCGACAGGGACAACTACTGTACTTC. This encodes CASARRQGQLLYF.

The J gene is TRBJ2-3, the V gene TRBV7-3; D unresolved. Germline assignment: CDR1 SGHTA and CDR2 FQGTGA. This CDR3 spans 14 amino acids. V lost 2 bases and J lost 0, with 6 bases in between. This chain's CDR3 is CASSLSPSTDTQYF. CDR3 DNA sequence: TGTGCCAGCAGCTTATCCCCCAGCACAGATACGCAGTATTTT.

This clonotype showed up many times. The chain employs TRBV27 and TRBJ2-7; 8 bases agree with TRBD1. The CDR3 contains 15 residues. Looked up from germline, CDR1 is MNHEY and CDR2 is SMNVEV (reference sequence). V shed 7 bases and J 3 bases; nucleotides not matched to a gene: 11. CDR3 nucleotides: TGTGCCAGCAATCCAGGGACAGGTTCTGGCTACGAGCAGTACTTC. Its translation is CASNPGTGSGYEQYF.

About this clonotype itself: Lacking the conserved final phenylalanine or tryptophan, this CDR3 likely reflects a read error. This rearrangement joins TRBV20-1 to TRBJ2-3; 7 nucleotides agree with TRBD2. Trimming cost V 1 base and J 5 bases; bases outside gene matches: 6. This CDR3 spans 14 amino acids. The germline V gene has CDR1 DFQATT and CDR2 SNEGSKA (reference sequence). The CDR3 here is CSARVAGERDTQYS. The CDR3 coding sequence is TGCAGTGCTAGAGTGGCGGGAGAGAGAGATACGCAGTATTCT.

This clonotype was observed many times. The chain combines TRBV14 with TRBJ1-1, with TRBD1 identical over 7 bases. Germline assignment: CDR1 SGHDN and CDR2 FVKESK. The CDR3 is made up of 14 amino acids. The V and J ends lost 3 bases and 2 bases, in that order; junction bases with no gene match: 3. Here the CDR3 reads CASSQYRGNTEAFF. As DNA, the CDR3 is TGTGCCAGCAGCCAGTACAGGGGCAACACTGAAGCTTTCTTT.

Comments on this clonotype: This may arise from a read error, as a much more abundant clone is one base away. The rearrangement links TRBV25-1 to TRBJ2-3, with D unclear. The ends were cut back, 3 bases at V and 2 bases at J, with 3 bases in the middle. Germline-derived CDR1 and CDR2 are MGHDK and SYGVNS. The CDR3 is 12 amino acids. CDR3 sequence reads: CASSETTDTQYF. The CDR3 DNA reads TGTGCCAGCAGTGAGACCACAGATACGCAGTATTTT.

This clonotype occurred a few times. The chain couples TRBV29-1 to TRBJ2-3, with a weak D call TRBD1 (5 bases). The CDR3 spans 15 residues. V lost 7 bases to trimming and J lost 0 bases, with 17 bases between them. The V gene's germline CDR1 is SQVTM and CDR2 ANQGSEA. This chain's CDR3 is CSASHGHASTDTQYF. The CDR3, as DNA: TGCAGCGCCTCGCATGGACATGCTAGCACAGATACGCAGTATTTT.

The chain is built from TRBV20-1 and TRBJ2-7; 14 nucleotides align to TRBD2. This CDR3 contains 14 residues. With V trimmed by 6 bases and J by 3 bases, 4 bases remained unmatched. The germline CDR1 and CDR2 sequences are DFQATT and SNEGSKA (reference sequence). CDR3 amino acids: CSAQGLAGVYEQYF. CDR3 sequence (DNA): TGCAGTGCACAGGGACTAGCGGGAGTCTACGAGCAGTACTTC.

V and J are TRBV20-1 and TRBJ1-1; D is uncertain. Germline CDR1 is DFQATT and CDR2 is SNEGSKA (reference sequence). CDR3 length: 12 amino acids. The V gene lost 1 base and the J gene lost 7 bases, with 10 bases spanning the gap. The CDR3: CSARVRPSEAFF. CDR3 sequence (DNA): TGCAGTGCTAGAGTCAGGCCAAGTGAAGCTTTCTTT.

This clonotype was seen repeatedly, ten times or more. V usage is TRBV20-1 and J usage is TRBJ2-3, with 8 bases identical to TRBD1. Unmatched junction bases numbered 6, after V lost 1 base and J lost 3 bases. CDR1 DFQATT and CDR2 SNEGSKA come from the germline V gene (reference sequence). This CDR3 region has 15 residues. The CDR3 reads CSARGRGLVTDTQYF. The CDR3 DNA reads as TGCAGTGCTAGAGGCAGGGGGCTTGTTACAGATACGCAGTATTTT.

The chain combines TRBV2 with TRBJ1-4; D possibly corresponds to TRBD1 (6 bases). This CDR3 is built from 16 residues. CDR1 SNHLY and CDR2 FYNNEI come from the germline V gene. The V gene lost 5 bases and the J gene lost 4 bases, with 17 bases spanning the gap. Here the CDR3 reads CASSRGAGTLNEKLFF. CDR3 bases: TGTGCCAGCAGTAGGGGGGCCGGGACCCTTAATGAAAAACTGTTTTTT.

This clonotype rates as medium-sized. The chain combines TRBV19 with TRBJ2-7, with D tentatively TRBD1 (5 bases). The germline V and J ends were trimmed by 7 bases and 0 bases, with 13 bases remaining between them. CDR1 is LNHDA, CDR2 SQIVND, per germline (reference sequence). CDR3 length equals 14 residues. CDR3 amino acids: CASKSTASSYEQYF. The CDR3 DNA follows: TGTGCCAGTAAATCGACAGCGAGCTCCTACGAGCAGTACTTC.

Points on this clonotype: It is unclear where the CDR3 begins or ends on the DNA, so no DNA is shown, and the CDR3 is as TCRdb lists it. V and J are TRBV19 and TRBJ2-2; no DNA check was done on the table's D call, TRBD1. The CDR3 extends over 23 residues, inclusive of both ends. Germline V gene lookup returns CDR1 LNHDA and CDR2 SQIVND (reference sequence). CDR3 residues: CASGSGDPPYEQYFGPGTGELFF.

This clonotype is deemed medium-sized. This rearrangement joins TRBV29-1 to TRBJ1-5, with D uncertain. The germline V gene has CDR1 SQVTM and CDR2 ANQGSEA. The CDR3 extends over 15 amino acids. Trimming removed 4 bases from V and 3 bases from J, with 16 bases in between. The CDR3 here is CSVGVAGEANQPQHF. The CDR3 DNA reads TGCAGCGTTGGGGTAGCGGGAGAGGCCAATCAGCCCCAGCATTTT.

This clonotype was picked up many times. The CDR3 nucleotides read TGTGCCAGCCAGGGGGGAACCTACGAGCAGTACTTC. Amino acids: CASQGGTYEQYF. The V gene is TRBV6-1, the J gene TRBJ2-7; a possible D gene is TRBD1 (7 bases). V was trimmed by 8 bases and J by 2 bases, leaving 10 bases between them. Per the germline V gene, CDR1 is MNHNS and CDR2 is SASEGT. CDR3 length: 12 residues.

To note about this clonotype: A junction end diverges from the germline sequence, so it may reflect a read error. The rearrangement joins TRBV24-1 to TRBJ2-3; D remains ambiguous. CDR3 length equals 15 residues. The germline V gene has CDR1 KGHDR and CDR2 SFDVKD. The CDR3 DNA reads TGTACCACCAGTGCCCTCGTCAGGTACACAGATACGCAGTATTTT. Protein sequence: CTTSALVRYTDTQYF.

This clonotype is deemed medium-sized. Compared with germline, one end of the junction differs, possibly owing to a read error. CDR3 sequence: CASTVRQGGSYNEQFF. CDR3 in DNA: TGTGCCAGCACCGTACGGCAGGGTGGCTCCTACAATGAGCAGTTCTTC. The J gene is TRBJ2-1, the V gene TRBV9, with TRBD1 as a possible D gene (5 bases). The CDR3 has 16 amino acids. CDR1 and CDR2 from the germline V gene are SGDLS and YYNGEE. Full variable domain (missing parts from reference TRBV9 and TRBJ2-1): DSGVTQTPKHLITATGQRVTLRCSPRSGDLSVYWYQQSLDQGLQFLIQYYNGEERAKGNILERFSAQQFPDLHSELNLSSLELGDSALYFCASTVRQGGSYNEQFFGPGTRLTVL.

This clonotype showed up many times. The chain links TRBV6-5 to TRBJ1-6, with 12 nucleotides matching TRBD1. Trimming removed 6 bases from V and 4 bases from J; junction bases left unmatched: 7. The germline V gene has CDR1 MNHEY and CDR2 SVGAGI. This CDR3 is built from 17 residues. CDR3 in amino acids: CASSRDRGRWYNSPLHF. CDR3 DNA: TGTGCCAGCAGCCGGGACAGGGGGCGTTGGTATAATTCACCCCTCCACTTT.